Below are 28 T cell receptor beta chains sequenced from a single sample in a study of blood T cell repertoires in COVID-19. Here immunoSEQ multiplex PCR was the method, and the copy in TCRdb shows in-frame clones only, minus some. In the table there are around 380,000 clones, roughly 86% of which are singletons. Sample: PBMCs or T cells enriched from blood (not recorded which). These receptors were obtained from a man aged 25-40 years who had recovered from COVID-19.

This chain uses TRBV6-5 with TRBJ2-7, with D tentatively TRBD2 (5 bases). Germline values: CDR1 MNHEY, CDR2 SVGAGI. The CDR3 has 15 amino acids. V gave up 7 bases and J gave up 2 bases, with 18 bases separating them. The CDR3 sequence: CASTQEVTDPYEQYF. The CDR3 coding sequence is TGTGCCAGCACCCAGGAGGTGACCGACCCCTACGAGCAGTACTTC.

This rearrangement joins TRBV11-3 to TRBJ2-5; 7 positions agree with TRBD2. Germline CDR1 reads SGHNT; CDR2 reads YENEEA. The ends lost 1 base at V and 4 bases at J; junction bases unmatched: 12. This CDR3 is built from 17 residues. The CDR3 loop reads CASSLGDYGGLLETQYF. The CDR3 DNA reads TGTGCCAGCAGCTTAGGAGATTACGGGGGGTTGTTAGAGACCCAGTACTTC.

The chain recombines TRBV14 with TRBJ2-7, with D perhaps matching TRBD1 (5 bases). V was pared by 1 base and J by 4 bases, with 11 bases between. CDR1 and CDR2 from the germline V gene are SGHDN and FVKESK. The CDR3 spans 14 residues. In DNA, the CDR3 is TGTGCCAGCAGCCAAGTTCCCAGGGCATACGAGCAGTACTTC. Protein sequence: CASSQVPRAYEQYF. Looking up the rest from reference TRBV14 and TRBJ2-7 gives the full variable domain: EAGVTQFPSHSVIEKGQTVTLRCDPISGHDNLYWYRRVMGKEIKFLLHFVKESKQDESGMPNNRFLAERTGGTYSTLKVQPAELEDSGVYFCASSQVPRAYEQYFGPGTRLTVT.

The V gene is TRBV5-1, the J gene TRBJ2-7; TRBD2 agrees at 10 bases. This CDR3 spans 14 amino acids. Losses at the gene ends were 4 bases for V and 4 bases for J; bases not matched to a gene: 5. Germline CDR1 reads SGHRS; CDR2 reads YFSETQ. DNA of the CDR3: TGCGCCAGCAGCCCAGCGGGGGGGCATTACGAGCAGTACTTC. It translates to CASSPAGGHYEQYF.

The chain uses TRBV6-1 and TRBJ1-6; D is possibly TRBD1 (6 bases). V was shortened by 2 bases and J by 6 bases, with 14 bases between the two germline ends. This CDR3 spans 16 amino acids. Germline V gene sequence: CDR1 MNHNS, CDR2 SASEGT. Here the CDR3 reads CASSEIGGWGNSPLHF. The CDR3 nucleotides are TGTGCCAGCAGTGAAATTGGGGGCTGGGGTAATTCACCCCTCCACTTT.

This clone was found once. The chain carries TRBV19 and TRBJ1-1; no reliable D call. Trimming stripped 5 bases from V and 6 bases from J, with 13 bases between. CDR3 length: 13 amino acids. Looked up from germline, CDR1 is LNHDA and CDR2 is SQIVND (reference sequence). The CDR3 region has the DNA TGTGCCAGTAGTGAATATGCTATAGCTGAAGCTTTCTTT. Translated, it gives CASSEYAIAEAFF.

This chain joins TRBV27 and TRBJ2-6; maybe TRBD1 (6 bases). Per germline, CDR1 MNHEY and CDR2 SMNVEV (reference sequence). Deletions cut 2 bases from V and 2 bases from J, with 7 bases between. The CDR3 loop spans 15 amino acids. The CDR3 here is CASSLKGAGANVLTF. The DNA of the CDR3 is TGTGCCAGCAGTTTAAAGGGGGCTGGGGCCAACGTCCTGACTTTC.

The CDR3 loop reads CARSLLQGQPQHF. CDR3 sequence (DNA): TGTGCCAGAAGCTTACTTCAGGGTCAGCCCCAGCATTTT. This chain uses TRBV5-3 with TRBJ1-5, with D maybe TRBD1 (5 bases). TRBV5-3 carries the ORF label, with uncertain function. The CDR3 has 13 amino acids. The ends were cut back, 2 bases at V and 6 bases at J, with 9 bases in the middle.

The chain links TRBV12-3 or TRBV12-4 to TRBJ1-2; D uncertain. Trimming left V 5 bases short and J 12 bases short, with 16 bases between. The CDR3 runs to 12 residues. The CDR3 is CASSLEARRHTF. For the CDR3, the DNA is TGTGCCAGCAGTCTTGAGGCCCGGCGACACACCTTC.

This clone was observed once. The genes are TRBV20-1 and TRBJ1-2; 9 positions match TRBD1. Per germline, CDR1 DFQATT and CDR2 SNEGSKA (reference sequence). V was clipped by 3 bases and J by 7 bases; unmatched bases: 12. The CDR3 totals 15 residues. The CDR3, as DNA: TGCAGTGCTAGTGATGGCGGACAGGGGACGACTGGCTACACCTTC. It specifies CSASDGGQGTTGYTF.

The CDR3 reads CSSGLPSYTF. The CDR3 coding sequence is TGCAGCTCGGGACTCCCCTCCTACACCTTC. The J gene is TRBJ1-2, the V gene TRBV20-1; D is perhaps TRBD1 (5 bases). The CDR3 runs to 10 residues. Looked up from germline, CDR1 is DFQATT and CDR2 is SNEGSKA (reference sequence).

The chain joins TRBV9 to TRBJ1-6, with 10 bases aligning to TRBD1. Germline values: CDR1 SGDLS, CDR2 YYNGEE. J gave up 8 bases and V 4 bases, and 6 bases lay outside the gene matches. The CDR3 has 15 amino acids. The CDR3 DNA reads TGTGCCAGCAGCACCCGGGGGACAGGGGATTCACCCCTCCACTTT. This codes for CASSTRGTGDSPLHF. Using reference TRBV9 and TRBJ1-6 for the parts outside the CDR3, the full variable domain is DSGVTQTPKHLITATGQRVTLRCSPRSGDLSVYWYQQSLDQGLQFLIQYYNGEERAKGNILERFSAQQFPDLHSELNLSSLELGDSALYFCASSTRGTGDSPLHFGNGTRLTVT.

The rearrangement joins TRBV4-1 to TRBJ2-2; the match to TRBD2 covers 10 bases. V lost 5 bases and J lost 2; bases outside the gene matches: 5. Germline V gene data show CDR1 as MGHRA and CDR2 as YSYEKL. The CDR3 length is 16 residues. The CDR3 loop reads CASSSRLAGNTGELFF. As DNA, the CDR3 is TGCGCCAGCAGCTCCCGACTAGCGGGTAACACCGGGGAGCTGTTTTTT.

The rearrangement joins TRBV4-3 to TRBJ1-1, with 8 bases aligning to TRBD1. After removal of 3 bases from V and 4 bases from J, the junction contained 4 bases not matched to a gene. This CDR3 comprises 14 residues. Germline V lookup: CDR1 LGHNA, CDR2 YSLEER. CDR3: CASSQTGAFTEAFF. The CDR3, as DNA: TGCGCCAGCAGCCAGACAGGGGCGTTCACTGAAGCTTTCTTT.

The V gene is TRBV19, the J gene TRBJ1-1; D might be TRBD1 (6 bases). The germline CDR1 and CDR2 sequences are LNHDA and SQIVND (reference sequence). The CDR3 is 14 amino acids. V was cut by 9 bases and J by 2 bases, with 16 bases left in between. CDR3 nucleotides: TGTGCCAGCCGGATTAGCGGGGGCAACACTGAAGCTTTCTTT. The encoded protein is CASRISGGNTEAFF.

The V and J genes are TRBV6-2 or TRBV6-3 and TRBJ2-2, with D unclear. V was clipped by 0 bases and J by 5 bases, with 13 bases between them. This CDR3 is 16 amino acids long. Germline CDR1 is MNHEY and CDR2 is SVGEGT. The CDR3 sequence: CASSYSKRGRTGELFF. Written as DNA, the CDR3 is TGTGCCAGCAGTTACTCGAAACGCGGAAGGACCGGGGAGCTGTTTTTT.

The chain employs TRBV30 and TRBJ1-4; TRBD1 is a possible D gene (5 bases). Trimming stripped 2 bases from V and 3 bases from J, with 13 bases between. CDR3 length: 15 amino acids. CDR1 is GTSNPN and CDR2 is SVGIG in the germline V gene (reference sequence). Here the CDR3 reads CAWSPQGTANEKLFF. CDR3 sequence (DNA): TGTGCCTGGAGTCCGCAGGGTACGGCTAATGAAAAACTGTTTTTT.

Here the CDR3 reads CASGLSTGSSYNEQFF. DNA for the CDR3: TGTGCTAGTGGTTTGAGCACAGGGAGCTCCTACAATGAGCAGTTCTTC. The genes are TRBV12-5 and TRBJ2-1, with D possibly being TRBD1 (6 bases). Trimming cost V 2 bases and J 0 bases, with 11 bases left between them. The CDR3 has 16 residues. Germline V gene sequence: CDR1 LGHNT, CDR2 FRNRAP.

The chain joins TRBV6-1 to TRBJ2-7; 11 bases match TRBD1. Germline lookup yields CDR1 MNHNS and CDR2 SASEGT. The CDR3 is 14 amino acids. Trimming cost V 6 bases and J 2 bases; bases outside gene matches: 3. The CDR3: CASSWTGGTYEQYF. CDR3 in DNA: TGTGCCAGCAGCTGGACAGGGGGCACCTACGAGCAGTACTTC.

The genes are TRBV28 and TRBJ1-4, with TRBD1 as a possible D gene (5 bases). There are 10 residues in the CDR3. Trimming took off 7 bases at V and 8 bases at J, with 5 bases between the two ends. CDR1 and CDR2 from the germline V gene are MDHEN and SYDVKM. CDR3 sequence: CASKGEKLFF. The CDR3 DNA reads TGTGCCAGCAAGGGGGAAAAACTGTTTTTT. Combining the CDR3 with reference TRBV28 and TRBJ1-4 gives the whole variable domain DVKVTQSSRYLVKRTGEKVFLECVQDMDHENMFWYRQDPGLGLRLIYFSYDVKMKEKGDIPEGYSVSREKKERFSLILESASTNQTSMYLCASKGEKLFFGSGTQLSVL.

The rearrangement joins TRBV5-1 to TRBJ1-6; D unclear. Trimming pared 4 bases from V and 8 bases from J, leaving 7 bases between. Per germline, CDR1 SGHRS and CDR2 YFSETQ. This CDR3 is built from 12 residues. In DNA, the CDR3 is TGCGCCAGCAGCGCACCGGATTCACCCCTCCACTTT. This encodes CASSAPDSPLHF.

This clone was observed once. The rearrangement joins TRBV19 to TRBJ1-5; D remains ambiguous. The ends were cut back, 6 bases at V and 5 bases at J, with 17 bases in the middle. Germline CDR1 and CDR2: LNHDA and SQIVND (reference sequence). CDR3 length: 15 residues. As DNA, the CDR3 is TGTGCCAGTAGCCGCACGAAGCAGGCCTATCAGCCCCAGCATTTT. This translates into CASSRTKQAYQPQHF.

This chain joins TRBV5-4 and TRBJ1-2, with no clear D. The CDR3 is made up of 14 amino acids. Germline V gene lookup returns CDR1 SGHNT and CDR2 YYREEE (reference sequence). Trimming removed 4 bases from V and 8 bases from J, with 18 bases in between. The CDR3 DNA follows: TGTGCCAGCAGCCCTCGCGAGGCCTCGGGGGGCTACACCTTC. The encoded protein is CASSPREASGGYTF.

V gene TRBV30 combines with J gene TRBJ2-7, with D maybe TRBD1 (5 bases). The V gene lost 0 bases and the J gene lost 6 bases, with 12 bases spanning the gap. The CDR3 is made up of 13 amino acids. Germline loops: CDR1 GTSNPN, CDR2 SVGIG (reference sequence). The CDR3 is CAWSVRQGREQYF. The CDR3 DNA reads as TGTGCCTGGAGTGTACGGCAGGGCCGCGAGCAGTACTTC.

The chain employs TRBV5-4 and TRBJ2-5; D possibly corresponds to TRBD1 (6 bases). Per germline, CDR1 SGHNT and CDR2 YYREEE (reference sequence). V was pared by 2 bases and J by 6 bases, with 14 bases between. CDR3 length equals 14 residues. The CDR3 protein is CASSFPEGVQTQYF. CDR3 coding DNA: TGTGCCAGCAGCTTTCCCGAGGGGGTGCAGACCCAGTACTTC.

The chain combines TRBV9 with TRBJ1-2; possibly TRBD1 for D (6 bases). The CDR3 is 13 amino acids. The germline gives CDR1 SGDLS, CDR2 YYNGEE. Trimming stripped 0 bases from V and 6 bases from J, with 9 bases between. In DNA form, the CDR3 reads TGTGCCAGCAGCGTAGGGACAGAGGATGGCTACACCTTC. It is translated as CASSVGTEDGYTF.

A few counts support this clone. This chain joins TRBV18 and TRBJ2-4; D ambiguous. Germline V gives CDR1 KGHSH, CDR2 LQKENI. The CDR3 sequence is 11 residues long. With 6 bases removed from V and 3 bases from J, the gap between germline ends came to 3 bases. DNA of the CDR3: TGTGCCAGCTCTAACAAAAACATTCAGTACTTC. Amino acids: CASSNKNIQYF.

On this clone itself: Sequence at one end of the junction differs from germline and may be a read error. V usage is TRBV19 and J usage is TRBJ1-1; D is possibly TRBD1 (5 bases). The length of the CDR3 is 12 residues. Germline CDR1 reads LNHDA; CDR2 reads SQIVND (reference sequence). In DNA, the CDR3 is TGTGCCAGTAGTCCGAACAAGGGGCTTTTGGCCTTT. This translates into CASSPNKGLLAF.